This paragraph covers one TCR beta chain sequence. What it binds is not known. Evenly divided among several immunoSEQ plates was the genomic DNA of each subset. This table comes from immunoSEQ multiplex PCR, and its TCRdb copy is limited to in-frame clones, with some not included. This table has about 700,000 clones, about 74% appearing once. Germline lookup yields CDR1 SGHRS and CDR2 YFSETQ. The CDR3 consists of 14 residues. V lost 0 bases to trimming and J lost 8 bases, with 14 bases between them. This sample stems from a study of shared clonotypes between healthy human individuals. Findings and limits, study-wide: Even with large depth, rarefaction showed that sorted-subset sequencing was incomplete. Compared with clonotypes that all four donors shared, non-shared clonotypes had lower generation probabilities. Roughly 5% of naive CD4 clonotypes were shared across a handful of donors.

The source material was memory CD4+ T cells sorted from blood. Subset specified: CD45RA-negative fraction. This TCR came from a woman younger than 45 in good health. The chain recombines TRBV5-1 with TRBJ1-2; perhaps TRBD1 as D (6 bases). CDR3 sequence: CASSLEWGAEGYTF. In nucleotides, the CDR3 is TGCGCCAGCAGCTTGGAGTGGGGGGCGGAGGGCTACACCTTC.